This TCR beta chain stems from a study of T cell repertoires in cytomegalovirus infection. V shed 10 bases and J shed 9 bases, with 16 bases lying between them. The CDR3 extends over 12 amino acids. Germline loops: CDR1 MNHNY, CDR2 SVGAGI (reference sequence). Each CDR3 protein gets one entry after TCRdb re-called the reads with MiXCR. This table has approximately 200,000 distinct CDR3 sequences, under 30% appearing once. The receptor comes from a human donor in good health (CMV status not recorded). Some clones in this sample may be carry-over from other donors' samples. The sequenced material came from PBMCs. This chain uses TRBV6-6 with TRBJ1-5; D may be TRBD1 (5 bases). CDR3: CAIGQAAGPQHF. CDR3 DNA sequence: TGTGCCATTGGACAAGCAGCGGGGCCCCAGCATTTT.